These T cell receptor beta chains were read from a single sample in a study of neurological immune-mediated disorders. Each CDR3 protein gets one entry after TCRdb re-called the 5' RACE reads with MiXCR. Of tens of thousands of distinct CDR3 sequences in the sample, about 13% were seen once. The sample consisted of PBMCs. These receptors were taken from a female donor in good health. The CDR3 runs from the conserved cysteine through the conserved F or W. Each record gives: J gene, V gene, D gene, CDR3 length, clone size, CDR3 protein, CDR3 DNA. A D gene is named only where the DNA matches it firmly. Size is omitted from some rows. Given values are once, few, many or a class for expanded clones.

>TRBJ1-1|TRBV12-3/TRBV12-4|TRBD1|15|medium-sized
CASESLDRVGTEAFF
TGTGCCAGCGAGTCCCTGGACAGGGTGGGCACTGAAGCTTTCTTT
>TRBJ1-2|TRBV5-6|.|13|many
CASSFREVYGYTF
TGTGCCAGCAGCTTCCGGGAGGTGTATGGCTACACCTTC
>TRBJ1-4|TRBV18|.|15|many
CASSDQAATNEKLFF
TGTGCCAGCTCGGACCAGGCTGCAACTAATGAAAAACTGTTTTTT
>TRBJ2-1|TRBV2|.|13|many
CASRTDNYNEQFF
TGTGCCAGCCGGACAGATAACTACAATGAGCAGTTCTTC
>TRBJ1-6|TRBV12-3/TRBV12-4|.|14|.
CASSRIGYGSPLHF
TGCGCCAGCAGCCGGATAGGGTACGGTTCACCCCTCCACTTT
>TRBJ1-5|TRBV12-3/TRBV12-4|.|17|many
CASRYGQPSHSNQPQHF
TGTGCCAGCAGATACGGACAGCCATCTCATAGCAATCAGCCCCAGCATTTT
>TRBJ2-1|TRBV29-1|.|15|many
CSAAHRGSSYNEQFF
TGCAGCGCTGCCCATAGGGGGAGCTCCTACAATGAGCAGTTCTTC
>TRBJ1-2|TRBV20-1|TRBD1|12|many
CSGDREIHGYTF
TGCAGTGGGGACAGAGAGATTCATGGCTACACCTTC
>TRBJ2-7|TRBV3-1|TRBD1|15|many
CASSQPNRGAAEQYF
TGTGCCAGCAGCCAACCGAACAGGGGCGCCGCCGAGCAGTACTTC
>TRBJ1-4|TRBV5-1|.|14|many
CASSLAGTNEKLFF
TGCGCCAGCAGCTTGGCCGGAACTAATGAAAAACTGTTTTTT
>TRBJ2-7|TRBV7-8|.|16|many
CASSLVGAPSSYEQYF
TGTGCCAGCAGCTTAGTGGGCGCACCGAGCTCCTACGAGCAGTACTTC
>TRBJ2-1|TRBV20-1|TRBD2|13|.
CSATSGGENEQFF
TGCAGTGCCACAAGCGGGGGGGAAAATGAGCAGTTCTTC
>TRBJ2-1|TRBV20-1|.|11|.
CSARTSNEQFF
TGCAGTGCTCGGACCTCCAATGAGCAGTTCTTC
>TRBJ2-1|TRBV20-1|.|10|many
CSARTHEQFF
TGCAGTGCCCGGACGCATGAGCAGTTCTTC
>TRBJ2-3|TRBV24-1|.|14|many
CATSDSTERDTQYF
TGTGCCACCAGTGATTCGACTGAGAGAGATACGCAGTATTTT
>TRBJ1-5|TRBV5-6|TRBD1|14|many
CASSRTGRDQPQHF
TGTGCCAGCAGCCGGACAGGGCGGGATCAGCCCCAGCATTTT
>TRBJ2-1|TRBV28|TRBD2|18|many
CASSSSRLAGFSYNEQFF
TGTGCCAGCAGTTCCTCCCGACTAGCGGGATTCTCCTACAATGAGCAGTTCTTC
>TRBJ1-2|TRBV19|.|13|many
CASTQQGSYGYTF
TGTGCCAGTACTCAACAGGGTTCCTATGGCTACACCTTC
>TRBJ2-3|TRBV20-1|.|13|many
CSASPPPADTQYF
TGCAGTGCTAGTCCGCCACCCGCAGATACGCAGTATTTT
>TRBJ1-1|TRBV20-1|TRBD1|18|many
CSARGVGGRNYRNTEAFF
TGCAGTGCTAGAGGGGTAGGGGGCCGAAATTATAGGAACACTGAAGCTTTCTTT
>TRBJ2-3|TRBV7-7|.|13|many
CASSFRGTDTQYF
TGTGCTAGCAGCTTTCGGGGCACAGATACGCAGTATTTT
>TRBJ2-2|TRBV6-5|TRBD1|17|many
CASRRTGQGALPGELFF
TGTGCCAGCAGACGAACGGGACAGGGGGCCTTACCCGGGGAGCTGTTTTTT
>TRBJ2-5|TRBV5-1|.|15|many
CASSLYGQRQETQYF
TGCGCCAGCAGCTTGTATGGACAGAGGCAAGAGACCCAGTACTTC
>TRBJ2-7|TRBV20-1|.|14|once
CSAREGATIYYQYF
TGCAGTGCTAGGGAGGGGGCGACCATATACTATCAGTACTTC
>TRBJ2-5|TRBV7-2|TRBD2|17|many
CASSLGSGGQGSETQYF
TGTGCCAGCAGCTTAGGCTCGGGGGGGCAGGGTTCAGAGACCCAGTACTTC
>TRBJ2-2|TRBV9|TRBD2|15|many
CASSPNNGGTGELFF
TGTGCCAGCAGCCCGAATAACGGGGGGACCGGGGAGCTGTTTTTT
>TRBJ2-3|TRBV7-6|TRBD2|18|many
CASSLANPGLAGTDTQYF
TGTGCCAGCAGCTTAGCCAATCCGGGACTAGCGGGCACAGATACGCAGTATTTT
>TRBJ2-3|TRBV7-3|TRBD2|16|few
CASSYLGGGGTDTQYF
TGTGCCAGCAGCTACCTAGGCGGGGGGGGCACAGATACGCAGTATTTT
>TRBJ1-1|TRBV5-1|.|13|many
CASSLGGVAEAFF
TGCGCCAGCAGCTTGGGGGGAGTGGCTGAAGCTTTCTTT
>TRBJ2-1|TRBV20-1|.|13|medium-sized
CSASGSSNYEQFF
TGCAGTGCTTCCGGGTCCTCAAACTATGAGCAGTTCTTC
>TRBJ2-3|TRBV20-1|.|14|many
CSARGDSSTDTQYF
TGCAGTGCTAGGGGAGACTCTAGCACAGATACGCAGTATTTT
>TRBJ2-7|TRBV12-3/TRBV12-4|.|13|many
CASSPRSFKGQYF
TGTGCCAGCAGCCCAAGGAGTTTCAAGGGGCAGTACTTC
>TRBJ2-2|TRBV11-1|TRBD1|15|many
CASRRQGGSGGELFF
TGTGCCAGCAGGCGACAGGGGGGTTCCGGCGGGGAGCTGTTTTTT
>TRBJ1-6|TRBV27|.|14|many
CASSLSAAYSPLHF
TGTGCCAGCAGTTTATCTGCAGCCTATTCACCCCTCCACTTT
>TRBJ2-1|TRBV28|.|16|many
CASSLSNSNSYNEQFF
TGTGCCAGCAGTTTAAGTAATAGTAACTCCTACAATGAGCAGTTCTTC
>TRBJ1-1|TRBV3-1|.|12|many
CASSHKGTEAFF
TGTGCCAGCAGCCATAAGGGGACTGAAGCTTTCTTT
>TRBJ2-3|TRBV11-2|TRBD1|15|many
CASSSDRGGTDTQYF
TGTGCCAGCAGCTCGGACAGGGGGGGTACAGATACGCAGTATTTT